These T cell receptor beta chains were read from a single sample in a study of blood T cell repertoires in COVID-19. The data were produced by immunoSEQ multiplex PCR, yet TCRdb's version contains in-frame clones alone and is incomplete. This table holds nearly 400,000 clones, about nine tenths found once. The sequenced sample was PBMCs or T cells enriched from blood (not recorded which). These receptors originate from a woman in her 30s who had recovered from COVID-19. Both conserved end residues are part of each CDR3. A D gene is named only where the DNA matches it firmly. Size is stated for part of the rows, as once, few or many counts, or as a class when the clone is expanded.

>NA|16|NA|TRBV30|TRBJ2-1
TGTGCCTGGAGCCCCTCCCGCAATCCAGTGTACAATGAGCAGTTCTTC
CAWSPSRNPVYNEQFF
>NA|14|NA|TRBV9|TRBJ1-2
TGTGCCAGCAGCCCTTCGATTCCTACGGAGGGCTACACCTTC
CASSPSIPTEGYTF
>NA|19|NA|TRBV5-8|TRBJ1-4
TGTGCCAGCAGCTTGGTTCCCCAGCGCGCAGCTGCAACTAATGAAAAACTGTTTTTT
CASSLVPQRAAATNEKLFF
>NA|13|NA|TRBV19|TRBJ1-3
TGTGCCAGTACGTCCTACTCTGGAAACACCATATATTTT
CASTSYSGNTIYF
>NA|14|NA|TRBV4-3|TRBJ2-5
TGCGCCAGCAGCCAAGAGCACCCCGCGGAGACCCAGTACTTC
CASSQEHPAETQYF
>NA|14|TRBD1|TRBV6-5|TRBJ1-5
TGTGCCAGCAGTTACGCCAGGGGGAGTCAGCCCCAGCATTTT
CASSYARGSQPQHF
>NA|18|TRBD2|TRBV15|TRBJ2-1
TGTGCCACCAGCAGATCTCTAGGAGCGGGAGTTCTTTACAATGAGCAGTTCTTC
CATSRSLGAGVLYNEQFF
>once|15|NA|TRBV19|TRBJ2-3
TGTGCCACCACACCTTCGGACTGGGAAACAGATACGCAGTATTTT
CATTPSDWETDTQYF
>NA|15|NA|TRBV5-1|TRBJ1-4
TGCGCCAGCAGCTTGGAGGAGGGGACTAATGAAAAACTGTTTTTT
CASSLEEGTNEKLFF
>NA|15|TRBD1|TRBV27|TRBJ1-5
TGTGCCAGCAGGGGGACAGGGTTGAGCAATCAGCCCCAGCATTTT
CASRGTGLSNQPQHF
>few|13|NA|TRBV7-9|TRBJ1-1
TGTGCCAGCAGCCACGCACTTTTCACTGAAGCTTTCTTT
CASSHALFTEAFF
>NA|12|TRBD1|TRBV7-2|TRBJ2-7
TGTGCCAGCAGCTGGACAGGCTACGAGCAGTACTTC
CASSWTGYEQYF
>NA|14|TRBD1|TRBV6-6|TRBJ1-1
TGTGCCAGCAGTTACCCGGACAGGCACACTGAAGCTTTCTTT
CASSYPDRHTEAFF
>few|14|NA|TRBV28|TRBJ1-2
TGTGCCAGCAGTCTCACGACATGGGGCGCTGGCTACACCTTC
CASSLTTWGAGYTF
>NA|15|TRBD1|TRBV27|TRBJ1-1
TGTGCCAGCAGTCGTCCTCAGGGGGCTCTTACTGAAGCTTTCTTT
CASSRPQGALTEAFF
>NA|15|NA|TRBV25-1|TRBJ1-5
TGTGCCAGCAGCGGGGAGGAGGGTGGCAATCAGCCCCAGCATTTT
CASSGEEGGNQPQHF
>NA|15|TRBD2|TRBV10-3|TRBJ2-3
TGTGCCATCAGGGGGACTAGCGCTCAGGAAAATACGCAGTATTTT
CAIRGTSAQENTQYF
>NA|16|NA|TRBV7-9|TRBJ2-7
TGTGCCAGCAGCGATACCCCCGGACTGCTCTTCGGCAAGCAGTACTTC
CASSDTPGLLFGKQYF
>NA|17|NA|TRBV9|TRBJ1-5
TGTGCCAGCAGCTCCAGCCCGGACAGACCTGACAATCAGCCCCAGCATTTT
CASSSSPDRPDNQPQHF
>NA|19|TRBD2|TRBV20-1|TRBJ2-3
TGCAGTGCTAGTCGTTTGTGGCTAGCGGAAATACCCAGCACAGATACGCAGTATTTT
CSASRLWLAEIPSTDTQYF
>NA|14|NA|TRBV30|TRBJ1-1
TGTGCCTTCACCCTACTACGTTCCAACACTGAAGCTTTCTTT
CAFTLLRSNTEAFF
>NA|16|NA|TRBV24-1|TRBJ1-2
TGTGCCACCAGATCCTGTTGGGCATTAGTCAGATATGGCTACACCTTC
CATRSCWALVRYGYTF
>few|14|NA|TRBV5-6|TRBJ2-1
TGTGCCAGCAGCTTGGGCGCGCGGGAAGGGAAGCAGTTCTTC
CASSLGAREGKQFF
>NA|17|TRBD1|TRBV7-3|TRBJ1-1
TGTGCCAGCAGCCACACAGGGGCGCCCTTAATGAACACTGAAGCTTTCTTT
CASSHTGAPLMNTEAFF
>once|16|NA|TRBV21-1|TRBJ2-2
TGTGCCAGCAGCAAACCGGCCAGGGAAGGCACCGGGGAGCTGTTTTTT
CASSKPAREGTGELFF
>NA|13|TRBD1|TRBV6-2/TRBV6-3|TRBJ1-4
TGTGCCAGCAGTCTTCAACCGAGGGACAGGGTCTTTTTT
CASSLQPRDRVFF
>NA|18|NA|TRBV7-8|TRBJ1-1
TGTGCCAGCAGCTCTAGGCCCTACAGGGACGTGGGGAACACTGAAGCTTTCTTT
CASSSRPYRDVGNTEAFF
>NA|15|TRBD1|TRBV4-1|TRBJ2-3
TGCGCCAGCAGCGGACACGGGACAGGGGCAGATACGCAGTATTTT
CASSGHGTGADTQYF
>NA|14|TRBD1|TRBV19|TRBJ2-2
TGTGCCAGTAGTGCGGGACAGGTGACCGGGGAGCTGTTTTTT
CASSAGQVTGELFF
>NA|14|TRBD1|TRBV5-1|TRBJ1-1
TGCGCCAGCAGCTTGGGCCAGGGGGCCACTGAAGCTTTCTTT
CASSLGQGATEAFF
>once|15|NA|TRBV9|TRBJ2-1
TGTGCCAGCAGCGTAGCCCTATACTCCTACAATGAGCAGTTCTTC
CASSVALYSYNEQFF
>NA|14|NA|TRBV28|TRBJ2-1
TGTGCCAGCAGTCTCATCCGGGAGCACGATGAGCAGTTCTTC
CASSLIREHDEQFF
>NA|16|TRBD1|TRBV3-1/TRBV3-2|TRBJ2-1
TGTGCCAGCAGCCTTAGATGGACAGGGATGAACAATGAGCAGTTCTTC
CASSLRWTGMNNEQFF
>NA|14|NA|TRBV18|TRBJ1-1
TGTGCCAGCTCACCCATCCCGAGGAACACTGAAGCTTTCTTT
CASSPIPRNTEAFF
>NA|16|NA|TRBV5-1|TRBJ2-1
TGCGCCAGCAGCTTGGCCCTTTTCAGCTCCTACAATGAGCAGTTCTTC
CASSLALFSSYNEQFF